This is a list of T cell receptor beta chains from one sample in a study of Graves' ophthalmopathy and Graves' hyperthyroidism. TCRdb processed the multiplex PCR reads anew with MiXCR; each CDR3 protein has one entry. The sample has over a million distinct CDR3 sequences, about two fifths seen once. Sequenced material: peripheral blood or thyroid tissue (not recorded which). The source of these receptors is an adult man with Graves' hyperthyroidism. Both conserved end residues are part of each CDR3. A D gene is named only where the DNA matches it firmly. Rows give clone size only sometimes, using once, few, many, or a class for an expanded clone.

>TRBV12-3/TRBV12-4|-|TRBJ2-5|TRBD2
TGTGCCAGCAGTTTACGTCGGCGGGAGGAGACCCAGTACTTC
CASSLRRREETQYF
>TRBV6-5|many|TRBJ1-5|-
TGTGCCAGCAGTTACGGAGCACTTCAGCCCCAGCATTTT
CASSYGALQPQHF
>TRBV25-1|-|TRBJ2-3|-
TGTGCCAGCAGTGAATTCCCGGGGCGGGACCGTTACAATGGGCAGTATTTT
CASSEFPGRDRYNGQYF
>TRBV29-1|many|TRBJ2-7|TRBD2
TGCAGCGGAGCCTCGGCGGGAGGGTACGAGCAGTACTTC
CSGASAGGYEQYF
>TRBV10-3|few|TRBJ2-7|TRBD1
TGTGCCAGCAGTTCGACCGGGACAGGGCTGTACGAGCAGTACTTC
CASSSTGTGLYEQYF
>TRBV2|-|TRBJ2-5|TRBD2
TGTGCCAGCAGTGAAGATAGCGGGGGGTTGGAGACCCAGTACTTC
CASSEDSGGLETQYF
>TRBV10-1|many|TRBJ1-2|-
TGCGCCAGCAGTGAGTCGCTGGAGTCTACTGGCTACACCTTC
CASSESLESTGYTF
>TRBV11-2|many|TRBJ2-7|-
TGTGCCAGCAGTGCTAGCGCCGCTGGGGACGAGCAGTACTTC
CASSASAAGDEQYF
>TRBV29-1|many|TRBJ2-7|-
TGCAGCGTTGAGGGGGTTGCCCACCTGCAGTACTTC
CSVEGVAHLQYF
>TRBV4-3|-|TRBJ2-7|TRBD1
TGCGCCAGCAGCCCGTTCGGTACCGGGACAGGGGGCGGATACGAGCAGTACTTC
CASSPFGTGTGGGYEQYF
>TRBV7-2|many|TRBJ1-1|TRBD1
TGTGCCAGCAGCTTCCGGGACAGGCTGGTTGCTTTCTTT
CASSFRDRLVAFF
>TRBV20-1|-|TRBJ1-5|TRBD1
TGCAGTGCTAGAGATAAGGGGGCGGGGGTGGACAATCAGCCCCAGCATTTT
CSARDKGAGVDNQPQHF
>TRBV10-3|few|TRBJ1-5|-
TGTGCCAGCAGTGAAGGAGTAGGGAAGAGGCCCCAGCATTTT
CASSEGVGKRPQHF
>TRBV10-2|once|TRBJ2-7|TRBD1
TGCGCCAGCAGTGAGCCGGACAGGGGTTTGAACGAGCAGTACTTC
CASSEPDRGLNEQYF
>TRBV29-1|-|TRBJ2-5|-
TGCAGCGGCCGAGGGGCCCAGTACTTC
CSGRGAQYF
>TRBV28|few|TRBJ1-2|TRBD1
TGTGCCAGCAGTCCTCCGGACAGGGAGGGCTACACCTTC
CASSPPDREGYTF
>TRBV7-9|many|TRBJ1-2|-
TGTGCCAGCAGCCCCCCCGGTCAGAACGGCTACACCTTC
CASSPPGQNGYTF
>TRBV7-9|once|TRBJ2-5|-
TGTGCCAGCGCGCCGCTCCGAGTGGGGGGAGGAGAGACCCAGTACTTC
CASAPLRVGGGETQYF
>TRBV14|many|TRBJ2-7|TRBD1
TGTGCCAGCAGCCAAGCGGTAGGACAGGGAGGCTACGAGCAGTACTTC
CASSQAVGQGGYEQYF
>TRBV6-5|few|TRBJ1-2|TRBD1
TGTGCCAGCAGCCAAGATAGGGGGCAAGGTGGCTACACCTTC
CASSQDRGQGGYTF
>TRBV7-2|few|TRBJ1-5|TRBD1
TGTGCCAGCAGCTTAGGGGGACAGAAAATGGGCAATCAGCCCCAGCATTTT
CASSLGGQKMGNQPQHF
>TRBV29-1|many|TRBJ1-1|-
TGCAGCGTCCTAACTAGGAACACTGAAGCTTTCTTT
CSVLTRNTEAFF
>TRBV29-1|many|TRBJ2-2|TRBD1
TGCAGCGTTGCCCGGGACAGCACCGGGGAGCTGTTTTTT
CSVARDSTGELFF
>TRBV6-2/TRBV6-3|few|TRBJ2-2|-
TGTGCCAGCAGGCTTCGAAGGAACACCGGGGAGCTGTTTTTT
CASRLRRNTGELFF
>TRBV12-3/TRBV12-4|-|TRBJ1-5|-
TGTGCCAGCAGTAACGACCTCGACCCCCAGCATTTT
CASSNDLDPQHF
>TRBV29-1|-|TRBJ2-2|-
TGCAGCGTTGAACTACAGGGGACTCGGACCGGGGAGCTGTTTTTT
CSVELQGTRTGELFF
>TRBV20-1|once|TRBJ2-7|TRBD1
TGCAGTGCCCAACCGGGACAGGGTGATTACGAGCAGTACTTC
CSAQPGQGDYEQYF
>TRBV10-3|-|TRBJ1-5|-
TGTGCCATCATGGGGCAGGGACCTCACTACGAGCATTTT
CAIMGQGPHYEHF
>TRBV5-4|-|TRBJ2-7|-
TGTGCCAGCAGCCGTGACAGTATTTTAACCTACGAGCAGTACTTC
CASSRDSILTYEQYF
>TRBV6-6|-|TRBJ2-6|-
TGTGCCAGCAGTTCGGGAACTGGGACCAAGACTTTC
CASSSGTGTKTF
>TRBV7-9|-|TRBJ2-2|TRBD1
TGTGCCAGCAGACGGACCGGGACAGGGAAGCGGTTTTCCGGGGAGCTGTTTTTT
CASRRTGTGKRFSGELFF
>TRBV11-3|-|TRBJ1-2|-
TGTGCCAGCAGCTTTAGCGGGAGAGGAAGTGGCTACACCTTC
CASSFSGRGSGYTF
>TRBV4-1|-|TRBJ2-7|-
TGCGCCAGCAGCCATGGACAGTTCTACGAGCAGTACTTC
CASSHGQFYEQYF
>TRBV25-1|-|TRBJ2-5|TRBD1
TGTGCCAGCCGTACCCTTGACAGGGGCGGCCAAGAGACCCAGTACTTC
CASRTLDRGGQETQYF
>TRBV10-1|many|TRBJ1-1|-
TGCGCCAGCAGTGAAGAGGGGAGAACTGAAGCTTTCTTT
CASSEEGRTEAFF
>TRBV10-2|many|TRBJ1-2|-
TGCGCCAGCAGTGAGTCGGATTCCTATGGCTACACCTTC
CASSESDSYGYTF
>TRBV20-1|many|TRBJ2-5|TRBD2
TGCAGTGCAGTACTAGCGGGCCAAGAGACCCAGTACTTC
CSAVLAGQETQYF
>TRBV4-3|-|TRBJ1-5|-
TGCGCCAGCAGCCAAGATCAGCAAAATCAGCCCCAGCATTTT
CASSQDQQNQPQHF
>TRBV7-9|few|TRBJ2-7|TRBD2
TGTGCCAGCAGCCCGAATCTAGCGGGAGACCCCTACGAGCAGTACTTC
CASSPNLAGDPYEQYF